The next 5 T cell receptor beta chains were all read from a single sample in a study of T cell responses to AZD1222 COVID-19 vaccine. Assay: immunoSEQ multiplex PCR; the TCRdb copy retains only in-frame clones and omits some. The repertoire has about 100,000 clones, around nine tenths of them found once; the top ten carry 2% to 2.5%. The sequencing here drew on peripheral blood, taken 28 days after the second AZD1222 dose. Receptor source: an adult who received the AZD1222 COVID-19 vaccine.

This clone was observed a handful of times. In DNA, the CDR3 is TGTGCCAGCAGTTTAGGGACAGGGTACGGCACTGAAGCTTTCTTT. Translated, it gives CASSLGTGYGTEAFF. The chain employs TRBV27 and TRBJ1-1; 9 bases map to TRBD1. CDR3 length: 15 residues. Germline trimming cut 2 bases from V and 4 bases from J; bases unmatched to any gene: 5. Germline CDR1 and CDR2: MNHEY and SMNVEV (reference sequence).

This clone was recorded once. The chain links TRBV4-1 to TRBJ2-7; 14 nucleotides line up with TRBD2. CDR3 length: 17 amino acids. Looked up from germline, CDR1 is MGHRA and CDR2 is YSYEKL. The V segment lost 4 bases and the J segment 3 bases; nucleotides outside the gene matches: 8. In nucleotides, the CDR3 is TGCGCCAGCAGCCGAACGGGACTAGCGGGAGCGGTCTACGAGCAGTACTTC. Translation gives CASSRTGLAGAVYEQYF.

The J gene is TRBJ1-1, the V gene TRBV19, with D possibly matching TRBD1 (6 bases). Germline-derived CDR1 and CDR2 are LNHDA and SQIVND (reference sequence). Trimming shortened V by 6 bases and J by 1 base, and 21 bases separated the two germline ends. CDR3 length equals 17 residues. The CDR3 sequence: CASRGRMRGTRNTEAFF. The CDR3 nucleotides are TGTGCCAGTAGAGGTCGTATGAGGGGGACAAGGAACACTGAAGCTTTCTTT.

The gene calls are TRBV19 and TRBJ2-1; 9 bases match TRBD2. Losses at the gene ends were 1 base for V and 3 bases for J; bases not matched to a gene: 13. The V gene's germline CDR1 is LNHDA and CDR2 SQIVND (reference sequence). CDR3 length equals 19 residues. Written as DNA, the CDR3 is TGTGCCAGTAGTATAGGACTAGCGGAGGTTAAGGACCTCTACAATGAGCAGTTCTTC. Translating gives CASSIGLAEVKDLYNEQFF.

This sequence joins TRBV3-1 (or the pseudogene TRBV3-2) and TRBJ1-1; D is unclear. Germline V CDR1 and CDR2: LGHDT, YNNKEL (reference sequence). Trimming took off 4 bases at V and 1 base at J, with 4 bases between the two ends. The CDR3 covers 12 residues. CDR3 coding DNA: TGTGCCAGCAGCCCAGGGAACACTGAAGCTTTCTTT. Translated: CASSPGNTEAFF.